A selection of T cell receptor beta chains follows, all from one sample in a study of blood T cell repertoires in COVID-19. Clones were read by immunoSEQ multiplex PCR, and TCRdb kept only the in-frame ones, dropping some. The sample carries 100,000 or so clones, around 90% recorded once. Sequenced material: peripheral blood. These receptor sequences come from a woman between 50 and 59 years old in a cohort sampled during active COVID-19. CDR3s include the opening cysteine and the closing phenylalanine or tryptophan. Fields, in order: D gene, V gene, clone size, J gene, CDR3 protein, CDR3 DNA. D genes are given only for firm matches. The size entry is marked missing in some rows and otherwise reads once, few, many or a size class.

>-|TRBV3-1/TRBV3-2|-|TRBJ1-2
CASSQEASLYGYTF
TGTGCCAGCAGCCAAGAAGCAAGTCTCTATGGCTACACCTTC
>-|TRBV30|-|TRBJ1-1
CAWRQNLNTEAFF
TGTGCCTGGAGACAGAATCTGAACACTGAAGCTTTCTTT
>TRBD2|TRBV6-5|-|TRBJ2-7
CASSLVSSGRSEQYF
TGTGCCAGCAGTTTAGTGTCTAGCGGTCGTTCGGAGCAGTACTTC
>TRBD1|TRBV6-5|-|TRBJ2-5
CASSLQGYLETQYF
TGTGCCAGCAGTTTACAGGGGTATTTAGAGACCCAGTACTTC
>TRBD1|TRBV28|-|TRBJ2-7
CASSPGQTYEQYF
TGTGCCAGCAGTCCGGGACAGACCTACGAGCAGTACTTC
>TRBD2|TRBV3-1/TRBV3-2|-|TRBJ2-1
CASSQWEGGVNEQFF
TGTGCCAGCAGCCAATGGGAGGGAGGGGTAAATGAGCAGTTCTTC
>-|TRBV7-5|-|TRBJ2-1
CARSFNGTPYNEQFF
TGTGCCAGAAGCTTCAACGGGACTCCTTACAATGAGCAGTTCTTC
>-|TRBV28|-|TRBJ2-7
CASSPSGLSSYEQYF
TGTGCCAGCAGTCCGTCGGGGTTATCCTCCTACGAGCAGTACTTC
>TRBD1|TRBV30|-|TRBJ2-5
CAWSPIRGETQYF
TGTGCCTGGAGTCCCATCAGGGGGGAGACCCAGTACTTC
>-|TRBV4-1|-|TRBJ1-3
CASSQEVASSGNTIYF
TGCGCCAGCAGCCAAGAAGTGGCATCCTCTGGAAACACCATATATTTT
>-|TRBV24-1|once|TRBJ1-2
CATSDSWEAATNYGYTF
TGTGCCACCAGTGATTCCTGGGAGGCGGCCACTAACTATGGCTACACCTTC
>-|TRBV6-5|-|TRBJ1-5
CASSSGVQPQHF
TGTGCCAGCAGTTCAGGGGTCCAGCCCCAGCATTTT
>-|TRBV6-5|-|TRBJ2-3
CASSYSRAQYTDTQYF
TGTGCCAGCAGTTACTCGAGGGCACAGTACACAGATACGCAGTATTTT
>TRBD1|TRBV7-9|-|TRBJ2-7
CASSMRQGTYEQYF
TGTGCCAGCAGCATGAGACAGGGGACTTACGAGCAGTACTTC